The following is a TCR beta chain sequence with its context. No antigen is known for it. Per-nucleotide qualities are absent, and no much larger clonotype sits a single base away. Libraries were prepared through the immunoSEQ multiplex PCR assay. A mixture of 60 forward primers for TCR Vbeta segments and 13 reverse primers for TCR Jbeta segments was used in the multiplex PCR. The CDR3 region of rearranged TCR beta genes was amplified from genomic DNA with a multiplex PCR assay. Amplified TCR beta libraries were sequenced as 87-base-pair reads on the Illumina HiSeq System. Turning to the authors' computational methods: In a later analysis, some 80 million unique TCR beta chains were counted across the 650 to 700 repertoires, and roughly 11 million of these chains were shared by at least two donors. Raw reads were error-corrected and collapsed into unique sequences by a nearest-neighbor algorithm in which closely related sequences were merged to remove PCR and sequencing errors. CDR3 sequences were aligned to IMGT reference sequences to assign V, D and J gene segments. For a sequence to be retained, a match of at least six nucleotides to both a V gene segment and a J gene segment was required. Rearrangements were called productive when the CDR3 lacked stop codons and stayed in frame with V and J; all others were non-productive. Following IMGT convention, CDR3 was defined as the stretch from the second conserved V-encoded cysteine up to the conserved J-encoded phenylalanine. The earlier analysis of approximately 500 of the donors excluded sequences that lacked an unambiguous match to a single V gene segment. An earlier analysis of 500 to 600 of the donors classified V segments as functional when productive rearrangements were above 56.7% and as segregating when the standard deviation between donors was above 5%. A statistical classification framework was developed to diagnose cytomegalovirus status using the catalog of TCR beta chain sequences. In a later analysis, V and J genes were assigned by comparing TCR nucleotide sequences against IMGT/GENE-DB human TR gene sequences. The TCRdist pipeline was used in a later analysis to assign CDR3 sequences and most-parsimonious VDJ recombination scenarios. A later analysis defined each TCR beta chain by its CDR3 amino acid sequence plus V-gene family, and excluded reads lacking a unique V-gene family. To address suspected cross-contamination and a sequencing artifact, a later analysis removed over 500 highly shared, low-generation-probability nucleotide sequences. In a later analysis, a clonal expansion index for each public chain was calculated from normalized within-repertoire ranks of inferred template counts. A later analysis computed generation probabilities with a VDJ recombination model fitted to out-of-frame rearrangements, and checked the results against IGoR. In a later analysis, TCR-TCR, TCR-HLA and TCR-CMV co-occurrence was scored with hypergeometric tests, and a repertoire-size bias correction was applied to TCR pairs. In a later analysis, false discovery rates were estimated by permuting HLA or CMV assignments 20 times. In a later analysis, co-occurring TCRs were grouped using DBSCAN, and TCRdist sequence similarity was added for clustering within HLA-allele-positive subsets. Co-occurrence clustering excluded repertoires with fewer than 30,000 or more than 120,000 public chains, plus five with anomalous nucleotide sharing. TCRdb limited this immuneACCESS table to in-frame rearrangements with V and J called. A share of clones is missing; checked studies link under half to unresolved V genes, and the rest is unexplained. V and J calls and clone size come straight from that table; D and trimming were deduced from the DNA. The table for this sample lists 110,000 to 150,000 clones; about 82% of them were counted only once. Jointly, the top ten make up around 3.2% of the sample.

The entry originates in a study of cytomegalovirus exposure and HLA in healthy donors (dated by TCRdb to about 2017). At the level of the whole study: An earlier analysis of roughly 570 of the donors reported 276 Gb of sequence data and around 100 million unique TCR beta sequences obtained from 150 million to 200 million T cells. About 280 gigabases of sequencing data and 78 million or so unique TCR sequences were included in an early release covering around 650 HLA-typed donors. The genetic ancestry cluster associated with self-reported Caucasian donors included approximately 85% of the roughly 360 genotyped donors. The study aimed to test whether cataloging public T cell receptors could reveal signatures of past pathogen exposure. The T cell repertoires of 670 or so subjects were profiled by immunosequencing and related to cytomegalovirus serostatus. A separate validation cohort of 100 to 150 different subjects was used in addition to the roughly 620-subject first cohort. To predict cytomegalovirus infection status, the study brought together high-throughput TCR immunosequencing, statistical association of individual TCRs with disease status, and machine learning. A later analysis re-analyzed previously published TCR beta repertoires from 666 donors and added high-resolution HLA genotyping to study TCR occurrence patterns. In the later analysis, no new phenotypic data were used to find candidate immune exposures; instead, reliance was placed on TCR beta sequences and their occurrence across donors. An earlier analysis of about 620 of the donors applied high-throughput TCR beta sequencing to assess whether each TCR beta V gene segment acted as functional or pseudogenic. Donor age, sex, ethnicity and CMV serostatus were collected together with the repertoire data. In a later genetic analysis, genome-wide SNP genotypes for about three fifths of the 666 donors were used, and that subset was treated as a discovery cohort. All discovery cohort repertoires had been generated using a single sequencing platform. HLA typing included class I and class II loci at four-digit resolution. The number of donors typed differed by locus, with about 629-630 for A, B, C, DRB1 and DQB1, roughly 520 for DQA1, 600 to 610 for DPA1, and 472 for DPB1. Several DR-DQ haplotypes were treated as single units for association and clustering because of strong linkage in the cohort. Among over 350 genotyped donors of the cohort, an average of around 240,000 unique TCR beta nucleotide sequences were sequenced per donor, about a sixth of them non-productive. Broad study findings and their caveats: Assigning TCR associations to individual alleles was difficult when HLA alleles, especially DR and DQ, strongly co-occurred. In the study, 150 to 200 TCR beta chains were listed as associated with cytomegalovirus. Cytomegalovirus status was reported to be diagnosed by the classifier with high specificity and sensitivity in both the original and validation cohorts. In a later analysis, HLA-associated TCR beta chains showed more clonal expansion and lower generation probabilities than non-associated chains that were equally common. In an earlier analysis of some 550 of the donors, most TCR beta V segments were observed in productive rearrangements about 87% or about 30% of the time, broadly matching IMGT annotations. A cluster of highly shared sequence variants was judged likely to represent a technical artifact of the sequencing pipeline. Linkage disequilibrium might explain the correlated functional status among segregating V segments, but an unknown experimental factor could not be ruled out. CMV serostatus was the only immune exposure information available for the cohort. A further reported finding was that TCR beta sequences accurately predicted the HLA-A and HLA-B alleles for most subjects in the first cohort. In vitro tests confirmed that a few of the cytomegalovirus-associated TCR beta chains recognize cytomegalovirus antigens. Sequencing depth was assumed to be roughly uniform across donors in the presence/absence analyses, though that assumption may not hold. A later genetic analysis associated a missense DCLRE1C variant with V-gene and J-gene trimming of TCR beta chains, and an independent cohort replicated the association. While some public TCRs were present in many individuals, most TCR sequences turned up only very rarely across donors. The cohort was sequenced for TCR beta chains only, and without alpha or paired-chain data the features that could be detected were limited. According to a later analysis, parvovirus B19, influenza, CMV and Epstein-Barr virus appeared linked to several top co-occurrence clusters. The authors suggested that the approach could potentially be generalized to other disease states and immunological phenotypes. The earlier analysis of approximately 590 of the donors excluded some 15 rarely observed V segments, including chromosome 9 orphons, because counts were too low. Because HLA typing was missing for some donors at each locus, association tests included only the typed subset. A later analysis found that TCR association rates varied across HLA loci, with DRB1 alleles showing the most associated TCRs and HLA-C alleles the fewest. A later analysis associated around 16,000 TCR beta sequences with specific HLA alleles at a false discovery rate of 0.05. Because the 87-base-pair reads could not distinguish some IMGT-functional V segments, including TRBV6-2 and TRBV6-3, those segments were excluded. A later analysis found that most CMV-associated TCR beta chains appeared HLA-restricted, with HLA associations seemingly driven largely by CMV exposure. In a later genetic analysis, fewer N-insertions in productive TCRs were reported among donors in an Asian-associated ancestry cluster than the roughly 640-donor mean.

The cohort consisted of approximately 670 healthy bone marrow donors. At the time of sampling, every cohort member was nominally healthy, though immune exposures that went unrecorded were likely present. The donor tested CMV seronegative, placing the donor among the 350 or so seronegative members of the cohort. Every donor gave a peripheral blood sample, and the peripheral blood mononuclear cells from that sample were used for TCR beta sequencing. The Qiagen DNeasy Blood Extraction Kit was used to extract genomic DNA from the blood cell samples. The CDR3 spans 15 residues, from the cysteine through the phenylalanine. Only CDR3 DNA remains: 45 bases, in frame from the first base. Relative to germline, V is missing 3 bases and J is missing 4 bases, with 5 bases of the junction outside any gene match. In the germline V gene, CDR1 corresponds to SNHLY and CDR2 to FYNNEI.

This TCR was sampled from a male donor in good health and CMV-seronegative. The sequenced sample was PBMCs. The chain couples TRBV2 to TRBJ1-3; 8 bases in the middle match TRBD1. The CDR3 protein sequence reads: CASSESRGPGNTIYF. The base sequence is TGTGCCAGCAGTGAGTCCAGGGGGCCCGGAAACACCATATATTTT.